These 19 T cell receptor beta chains came from one sample sequenced in a study of beta chain features in type 1 diabetes. Findings and limits, study-wide: The study found moderately but significantly shorter TCRB CDR3s in all four CD4+ subsets of Type 1 diabetes patients.

These TCRs are of unknown antigen specificity. Expressed TCRB transcripts were sequenced after all isolated RNA was converted to cDNA. Sequencing was performed with immunoSEQ multiplex PCR; in TCRdb, only in-frame clones are kept and a portion is missing. The table has approximately 150,000 clones, about 13% seen once. Source material: central memory CD4+ T cells from blood. These receptors all stem from a man aged 18 to 30 with type 1 diabetes.

The rearrangement uses TRBV10-3 and TRBJ1-5; D unresolved. Trimming stripped 3 bases from V and 5 bases from J, with 8 bases between. CDR3 length: 13 residues. The germline CDR1 and CDR2 sequences are ENHRY and SYGVKD. The CDR3, as DNA: TGTGCCATCAGTGATGGGGTCGATCAGCCCCAGCATTTT. As protein: CAISDGVDQPQHF.

Only a few counts were recorded for this clone. V and J are TRBV18 and TRBJ2-5; D not resolved. The V end was cut by 5 bases, the J end by 0 bases, with 1 base between. Germline lookup yields CDR1 KGHSH and CDR2 LQKENI. The CDR3 runs to 11 residues. CDR3 sequence reads: CASSDQETQYF. The CDR3 region has the DNA TGTGCCAGCTCAGACCAAGAGACCCAGTACTTC.

This clone appeared many times. The chain combines TRBV29-1 with TRBJ2-5, with TRBD1 matching 7 bases. CDR1 is SQVTM and CDR2 is ANQGSEA in the germline V gene. CDR3 length: 12 residues. Trimming cost V 5 bases and J 2 bases; bases outside gene matches: 2. CDR3 nucleotides: TGCAGCGTTAGGACAGGACAAGAGACCCAGTACTTC. Its translation is CSVRTGQETQYF.

This clone was counted a few times. The J gene is TRBJ1-1, the V gene TRBV30; D is perhaps TRBD1 (5 bases). Germline CDR1 and CDR2: GTSNPN and SVGIG (reference sequence). Trimming cost V 2 bases and J 8 bases, with 12 bases left between them. The CDR3 contains 12 residues. This CDR3 is CAWSRGTLEAFF. As DNA, the CDR3 is TGTGCCTGGAGTAGGGGCACCCTGGAAGCTTTCTTT.

The chain is built from TRBV25-1 and TRBJ2-1; TRBD2 matches 11 bases. The CDR3 is made up of 17 amino acids. CDR1 and CDR2 from the germline V gene are MGHDK and SYGVNS. Trimming took 4 bases from V and 1 from J; bases not matched to a gene: 6. The CDR3 spells CASSAVSGGVSYNEQFF. CDR3 nucleotide sequence: TGTGCCAGCAGTGCTGTTAGCGGGGGGGTTTCCTACAATGAGCAGTTCTTC. The full variable domain, its missing parts supplied by reference TRBV25-1 and TRBJ2-1, is EADIYQTPRYLVIGTGKKITLECSQTMGHDKMYWYQQDPGMELHLIHYSYGVNSTEKGDLSSESTVSRIRTEHFPLTLESARPSHTSQYLCASSAVSGGVSYNEQFFGPGTRLTVL.

In its sample, this clone was seen a few times. The chain recombines TRBV25-1 with TRBJ2-5; 8 nucleotides match TRBD2. Germline CDR1 reads MGHDK; CDR2 reads SYGVNS. The CDR3 length is 16 residues. V shed 10 bases, J shed 1 base, and the junction held 14 bases outside the gene matches. The CDR3: CATDSGVGAAQETQYF. CDR3 coding DNA: TGTGCCACCGATAGCGGGGTGGGAGCGGCCCAAGAGACCCAGTACTTC.

The V gene is TRBV11-3, the J gene TRBJ2-5; D call uncertain. Trimming shortened V by 1 base and J by 1 base, and 1 base separated the two germline ends. The CDR3 length is 12 residues. Germline CDR1 SGHNT, CDR2 YENEEA. This CDR3 reads CASSLAQETQYF. For the CDR3, the DNA is TGTGCCAGCAGCTTAGCCCAAGAGACCCAGTACTTC.

V is TRBV7-6 and J is TRBJ1-1, with a weak D call TRBD1 (5 bases). V was shortened by 0 bases and J by 4 bases, with 15 bases between the two germline ends. Germline V lookup: CDR1 SGHVS, CDR2 FNYEAQ. The CDR3 contains 16 residues. Here the CDR3 reads CASSLASGTAVTEAFF. The CDR3 DNA reads TGTGCCAGCAGCTTAGCTTCCGGGACCGCCGTCACTGAAGCTTTCTTT.

This clone has only a few counts. CDR3 DNA sequence: TGTGCCAGCAGCTTGGTGGGCCCCTACAATGAGCAGTTCTTC. Its translation is CASSLVGPYNEQFF. The V call is TRBV5-4, the J call TRBJ2-1; D not certain. The CDR3 length is 14 residues. Trimming stripped 0 bases from V and 2 bases from J, with 6 bases between. Germline V gene sequence: CDR1 SGHNT, CDR2 YYREEE (reference sequence).

This clone was recorded a few times. The V gene is TRBV27, the J gene TRBJ2-1, with a tentative D call TRBD2 (6 bases). The CDR3 has 14 amino acids. V dropped 10 bases and J dropped 8 bases, with 21 bases sitting between them. In germline, CDR1 is MNHEY, CDR2 SMNVEV (reference sequence). CDR3 region: CATTSPGGGYEQFF. CDR3 in DNA: TGTGCCACCACATCCCCCGGGGGTGGGTATGAGCAGTTCTTC.

The table lists this clone with a few counts. The gene calls are TRBV28 and TRBJ2-7, with 8 bases aligning to TRBD1. CDR3 size: 15 residues. The trim removed 5 bases at V and 3 bases at J, leaving 9 bases unmatched. Germline V lookup: CDR1 MDHEN, CDR2 SYDVKM. The CDR3 sequence: CASSGGGQGRYEQYF. The CDR3, as DNA: TGTGCCAGCAGTGGTGGAGGACAGGGTCGCTACGAGCAGTACTTC.

The chain carries TRBV5-5 and TRBJ2-4; D is ambiguous. The CDR3 is made up of 15 amino acids. Germline V gene data show CDR1 as SGHKS and CDR2 as YYEKEE (reference sequence). V was clipped by 0 bases and J by 2 bases, with 9 bases between them. This CDR3 reads CASSLGVTTKNIQYF. The CDR3 region has the DNA TGTGCCAGCAGCTTGGGAGTAACGACCAAAAACATTCAGTACTTC.

The rearrangement uses TRBV30 and TRBJ1-1; tentatively, D is TRBD1 (5 bases). V lost 8 bases, J lost 0 bases, and 13 bases lay in between. Germline V gene sequence: CDR1 GTSNPN, CDR2 SVGIG (reference sequence). The CDR3 covers 13 residues. The CDR3 protein is CALLKGLNTEAFF. Written as DNA, the CDR3 is TGTGCCCTCCTGAAGGGGTTGAACACTGAAGCTTTCTTT.

The rearrangement uses TRBV6-5 and TRBJ1-1; 8 bases map to TRBD1. V shed 6 bases and J 0 bases; nucleotides not matched to a gene: 3. The CDR3 is 14 amino acids. Germline values: CDR1 MNHEY, CDR2 SVGAGI. As DNA, the CDR3 is TGTGCCAGCAGATCGGACAGGGTGAACACTGAAGCTTTCTTT. Amino acid sequence: CASRSDRVNTEAFF.

This clone was seen only once. The J gene is TRBJ1-1, the V gene TRBV9; D gene unclear. The CDR3 totals 12 residues. Looked up from germline, CDR1 is SGDLS and CDR2 is YYNGEE. The V gene lost 0 bases and the J gene lost 7 bases, with 7 bases spanning the gap. CDR3 residues: CASSVVDGEAFF. In nucleotides, the CDR3 is TGTGCCAGCAGCGTAGTGGACGGTGAAGCTTTCTTT.

The chain recombines TRBV2 with TRBJ1-3; a weak D match, TRBD1 (5 bases). Germline CDR1 is SNHLY and CDR2 is FYNNEI. Trimming took off 7 bases at V and 1 base at J, with 11 bases between the two ends. The CDR3 totals 14 residues. The CDR3 loop reads CASTSDISGNTIYF. The CDR3 nucleotides read TGTGCCAGCACCTCGGACATTTCTGGAAACACCATATATTTT.

This chain connects TRBV10-1 to TRBJ2-7; no definite D call. The germline V and J ends were trimmed by 0 bases and 1 base, with 7 bases remaining between them. CDR1 and CDR2 (germline): WNHNN, SYGVQD (reference sequence). This CDR3 contains 14 residues. The CDR3 sequence: CASSESGRSYEQYF. CDR3 nucleotide sequence: TGCGCCAGCAGTGAGTCAGGACGTTCCTACGAGCAGTACTTC.

This clone came up many times. The chain couples TRBV30 to TRBJ1-6; D ambiguous. This CDR3 has 15 amino acids. The germline V gene has CDR1 GTSNPN and CDR2 SVGIG (reference sequence). Trimming took 1 base from V and 9 from J, leaving 16 bases between them. CDR3 residues: CAWSEPGLWGSPLHF. CDR3 DNA sequence: TGTGCCTGGAGTGAACCGGGGTTATGGGGTTCACCCCTCCACTTT.

The chain employs TRBV7-9 and TRBJ1-2; D might be TRBD1 (6 bases). The V end lost 7 bases, the J end lost 4 bases, and 13 bases lay between the germline ends. Germline CDR1 is SEHNR and CDR2 is FQNEAQ (reference sequence). This CDR3 is built from 13 residues. CDR3 sequence (DNA): TGTGCCAGCAAACCCACAGGGAGCTATGGCTACACCTTC. This codes for CASKPTGSYGYTF.